These T cell receptor beta chains were read from a single sample in a study of cytomegalovirus exposure and HLA in healthy donors. Measured with immunoSEQ multiplex PCR; TCRdb has only the in-frame clones, and not every one. The sample includes 100,000 to 150,000 clones, around three quarters of them seen just once. Specimen: PBMCs. Receptors originate from a man aged 25-40 years in good health and CMV-seronegative. The CDR3 runs from the conserved cysteine through the conserved F or W. D genes are given only for firm matches. Clone size is given for some rows only: seen once, a few or many times, or a class if the clone is expanded.

cdr3_aa cdr3_nt v_call d_call j_call clone_size
CATSRDGVYEQYF TGTGCCACCAGCAGAGACGGAGTCTACGAGCAGTACTTC TRBV15 NA TRBJ2-7 NA
CASSSFTGSGNEKLFF TGCGCCAGCAGCTCATTTACAGGGTCGGGGAATGAAAAACTGTTTTTT TRBV5-1 NA TRBJ1-4 NA
CASSYRTGRHNPGDSPLHF TGTGCCAGCAGCTACAGGACAGGGAGGCATAACCCAGGAGATTCACCCCTCCACTTT TRBV5-4 TRBD1 TRBJ1-6 NA
CAWTYGLADTQYF TGTGCCTGGACTTATGGATTAGCGGATACGCAGTATTTT TRBV30 NA TRBJ2-3 once
CASSTDRPNTEAFF TGTGCCAGTAGTACGGACAGACCGAACACTGAAGCTTTCTTT TRBV19 NA TRBJ1-1 few
CASSSGQGAGVRSPLHF TGTGCCAGCAGCTCGGGACAGGGGGCCGGAGTGCGTTCACCCCTCCACTTT TRBV7-6 TRBD1 TRBJ1-6 NA
CASSYSIDGGTEAFF TGTGCCAGCAGTTACTCGATTGACGGGGGCACTGAAGCTTTCTTT TRBV6-5 NA TRBJ1-1 medium-sized
CASSRVAGARGANVLTF TGTGCCAGCAGCCGTGTAGCGGGAGCTAGGGGGGCCAACGTCCTGACTTTC TRBV14 TRBD2 TRBJ2-6 NA
CASSPDRGRNQPQHF TGTGCCAGCTCACCGGACAGGGGGCGAAATCAGCCCCAGCATTTT TRBV18 TRBD1 TRBJ1-5 NA
CASSVGQGHNEQFF TGTGCCAGCTCAGTAGGACAGGGCCACAATGAGCAGTTCTTC TRBV18 TRBD1 TRBJ2-1 NA
CASSTSPENYGYTF TGTGCCAGTAGTACAAGCCCCGAAAACTATGGCTACACCTTC TRBV19 NA TRBJ1-2 few
CASSPRGGGSGEQYF TGTGCCAGCAGCCCTAGGGGTGGGGGCTCGGGGGAGCAGTACTTC TRBV9 NA TRBJ2-7 NA
CATGESNQPQHF TGTGCCACAGGGGAGAGCAATCAGCCCCAGCATTTT TRBV28 NA TRBJ1-5 NA
CASSPTSNEQYF TGTGCCAGCAGTCCTACTAGTAACGAGCAGTACTTC TRBV2 NA TRBJ2-7 NA
CASSLTDRGYGYTF TGCGCCAGCAGTCTCACAGACAGGGGTTATGGCTACACCTTC TRBV6-5 TRBD1 TRBJ1-2 NA
CASSQAGDTGELFF TGCGCCAGCAGCCAAGCGGGGGACACCGGGGAGCTGTTTTTT TRBV4-1 NA TRBJ2-2 NA
CSAWTAEAFF TGCAGTGCCTGGACAGCTGAAGCTTTCTTT TRBV20-1 NA TRBJ1-1 NA
CASSPSPGTSGGWGKDTQYF TGTGCCAGCAGCCCATCCCCCGGGACTAGCGGGGGGTGGGGCAAAGATACGCAGTATTTT TRBV4-2 TRBD2 TRBJ2-3 NA
CASSPTRGQETQYF TGTGCCAGCTCACCCACACGGGGCCAAGAGACCCAGTACTTC TRBV18 NA TRBJ2-5 NA
CASSLYAASPDSFF TGCGCCAGCAGCTTGTACGCAGCCAGCCCTGACTCTTTCTTT TRBV5-1 NA TRBJ1-1 NA
CASSLEAFNTEAFF TGTGCCAGCAGCTTGGAGGCGTTTAACACTGAAGCTTTCTTT TRBV7-6 NA TRBJ1-1 NA
CAWSQGPEANVLTF TGTGCCTGGAGTCAGGGCCCTGAGGCCAACGTCCTGACTTTC TRBV30 NA TRBJ2-6 once
CAWSPKGGNQPQHF TGTGCCTGGAGTCCGAAGGGGGGCAATCAGCCCCAGCATTTT TRBV30 NA TRBJ1-5 NA
CASRDWQGYEQYF TGTGCCAGCAGAGACTGGCAGGGCTACGAGCAGTACTTC TRBV14 NA TRBJ2-7 NA
CASSSTGGNYGYTF TGCGCCAGCAGCTCGACAGGGGGTAACTATGGCTACACCTTC TRBV5-1 TRBD1 TRBJ1-2 NA
CASSPRLLAGVDEQYF TGCGCCAGCAGCCCGAGACTTCTAGCGGGAGTCGACGAGCAGTACTTC TRBV10-1 TRBD2 TRBJ2-7 NA
CASSLIQGKAFF TGTGCCAGCAGTTTAATACAGGGGAAAGCTTTCTTT TRBV28 TRBD1 TRBJ1-1 once
CASSLDRGHSGANVLTF TGTGCCAGCAGTTTAGACAGGGGCCACTCTGGGGCCAACGTCCTGACTTTC TRBV27 TRBD1 TRBJ2-6 NA
CSVALSPYEQYF TGCAGCGTTGCTTTATCCCCCTACGAGCAGTACTTC TRBV29-1 NA TRBJ2-7 NA
CASIRDSGPRGEQYF TGTGCCAGCATTCGGGACAGCGGGCCTCGGGGCGAGCAGTACTTC TRBV2 NA TRBJ2-7 NA
CASSFRGQETQYF TGTGCCAGCAGCTTCAGGGGCCAAGAGACCCAGTACTTC TRBV7-8 NA TRBJ2-5 NA
CASSTRLAGGGGVQFF TGTGCCAGTAGTACCCGACTAGCGGGCGGTGGAGGTGTGCAGTTCTTC TRBV19 TRBD2 TRBJ2-1 NA
CAWRRTGAQKSSYNSPLHF TGTGCCTGGAGAAGGACAGGAGCCCAGAAAAGCTCCTATAATTCACCCCTCCACTTT TRBV30 TRBD1 TRBJ1-6 NA
CASSGPNTGELFF TGTGCCAGCAGTGGCCCCAACACCGGGGAGCTGTTTTTT TRBV5-5 NA TRBJ2-2 NA
CASSLGDLDRVKRF TGCGCCAGCAGCTTGGGGGATTTAGACAGGGTTAAGCGGTTT TRBV5-1 TRBD1 TRBJ2-3 NA
CATSRDSRGYNEQFF TGTGCCACCAGCAGAGATTCCCGCGGATACAATGAGCAGTTCTTC TRBV15 NA TRBJ2-1 NA
CASSLNSQLYSNQPQHF TGTGCCAGCAGCTTAAATTCGCAACTCTATAGCAATCAGCCCCAGCATTTT TRBV11-2 NA TRBJ1-5 NA
CASSAGQGAGNTIYF TGTGCCAGCAGTGCAGGACAGGGGGCTGGAAACACCATATATTTT TRBV2 TRBD1 TRBJ1-3 NA
CASSPGVASYNEQFF TGTGCCAGCAGCCCAGGGGTCGCCTCCTACAATGAGCAGTTCTTC TRBV7-3 NA TRBJ2-1 NA
CASTVQGKAFF TGTGCCAGCACTGTACAGGGAAAAGCTTTCTTT TRBV28 NA TRBJ1-1 once
CASSQDMVPGGGQPQHF TGCGCCAGCAGCCAAGATATGGTCCCAGGTGGTGGGCAGCCCCAGCATTTT TRBV4-1 NA TRBJ1-5 NA
CASSLRQGAGAGELFF TGTGCCAGCAGCTTAAGGCAGGGGGCTGGCGCCGGGGAGCTGTTTTTT TRBV5-4 TRBD1 TRBJ2-2 NA
CASSPGQGPYEQFF TGTGCCAGCAGCCCGGGACAGGGACCGTATGAGCAGTTCTTC TRBV6-5 TRBD1 TRBJ2-1 NA
CASSSAGGTYNEQFF TGTGCCAGCAGTTCCGCGGGGGGGACCTACAATGAGCAGTTCTTC TRBV28 TRBD2 TRBJ2-1 once
CASSQLQGAIGYTF TGTGCCAGCAGTCAACTACAGGGGGCAATCGGCTACACCTTC TRBV6-6 TRBD1 TRBJ1-2 NA
CASSYSSEENYGYTF TGTGCCAGCAGTTACTCGTCAGAGGAGAACTATGGCTACACCTTC TRBV6-5 NA TRBJ1-2 few
CASSSRENTEAFF TGCGCCAGCAGCAGCAGGGAGAACACTGAAGCTTTCTTT TRBV5-1 NA TRBJ1-1 once
CASSAQGLREKLFF TGTGCCAGTAGTGCGCAGGGTTTGAGAGAAAAACTGTTTTTT TRBV19 NA TRBJ1-4 NA
CGVAGGGTNEKLFF TGTGGCGTTGCGGGAGGAGGAACTAATGAAAAACTGTTTTTT TRBV28 NA TRBJ1-4 few
CASSADRGEAQYF TGTGCCAGCAGTGCTGACAGGGGAGAGGCCCAGTACTTC TRBV6-4 TRBD1 TRBJ2-5 NA
CASTLQGPGSGNTIYF TGTGCCAGCACCCTACAGGGTCCCGGCTCTGGAAACACCATATATTTT TRBV5-4 NA TRBJ1-3 NA
CASSLGQGFGYTF TGTGCCAGCAGTTTGGGGCAGGGCTTCGGCTACACCTTC TRBV28 NA TRBJ1-2 few